A selection of T cell receptor beta chains follows, all from one sample in a study of T cell repertoires in cytomegalovirus infection. One entry per CDR3 protein, called by TCRdb with MiXCR from the reads. The top ten clones hold 12% of a sample with 700,000 to 950,000 distinct CDR3 sequences, 30% to 35% of them seen once. Their antigens remain unidentified. The source material was cultured CD8+ T cells from PBMCs, sampled from culture after CMV antigen stimulation. The source of these receptors is a human donor in good health (CMV status not recorded). Some clones in this sample may be carry-over from other donors' samples. The CDR3 runs from the conserved cysteine through the conserved F or W. Each record gives: clone size, D gene, J gene, V gene, CDR3 protein, CDR3 DNA. D genes are given only for firm matches. Some rows have no size entry. The others give once, few or many, or a class for an expanded clone.

>NA|TRBD1|TRBJ1-5|TRBV5-4
CASSLDRGVNQPQHF
TGTGCCAGCAGCTTGGACAGGGGAGTCAATCAGCCCCAGCATTTT
>NA|NA|TRBJ1-2|TRBV19
CATSLVEGVDYGYTF
TGTGCCACCTCGCTTGTGGAGGGGGTCGACTATGGCTACACCTTC
>NA|NA|TRBJ2-1|TRBV4-2
CASSQDLGTGAYNEQFF
TGTGCCAGCAGCCAAGATCTTGGTACAGGAGCCTACAATGAGCAGTTCTTC
>few|TRBD1|TRBJ2-2|TRBV4-1
CASREGQAGELFF
TGCGCCAGCAGGGAGGGACAGGCCGGGGAGCTGTTTTTT
>NA|NA|TRBJ2-1|TRBV5-4
CASSLNAGHEQFF
TGTGCCAGCAGCTTGAACGCCGGCCATGAGCAGTTCTTC
>few|NA|TRBJ2-5|TRBV12-5
CASVPGWAGETQYF
TGTGCTAGTGTTCCGGGGTGGGCCGGGGAGACCCAGTACTTC
>NA|NA|TRBJ2-2|TRBV7-6
CASSTGTHAELFF
TGTGCCAGCAGCACCGGTACCCACGCGGAGCTGTTTTTT
>NA|NA|TRBJ2-1|TRBV12-3/TRBV12-4
CASSHRGTNPFREQFF
TGTGCCAGCAGCCATAGGGGGACAAACCCCTTTCGGGAGCAGTTCTTC
>few|NA|TRBJ2-1|TRBV6-2/TRBV6-3
CASRPGPRGVILGNEQFF
TGTGCCAGCCGCCCCGGTCCCAGGGGGGTAATTCTGGGCAATGAGCAGTTCTTC
>few|TRBD2|TRBJ2-1|TRBV7-4
CASSWEGRWQFF
TGTGCCAGCAGCTGGGAGGGGCGGTGGCAGTTCTTC
>many|NA|TRBJ2-7|TRBV7-9
CASSPLGGTYEQYF
TGTGCCAGCAGCCCCCTTGGCGGGACCTACGAGCAGTACTTC
>many|NA|TRBJ2-1|TRBV7-8
CASRGDDLNEQFF
TGTGCCAGCAGGGGAGATGATTTAAATGAGCAGTTCTTC
>NA|NA|TRBJ1-1|TRBV4-1
CASSQDGPGTEAFF
TGCGCCAGCAGCCAAGATGGGCCCGGGACTGAAGCTTTCTTT
>NA|NA|TRBJ2-1|TRBV7-9
CASSLFPPNNEQFF
TGTGCCAGCAGCTTATTTCCGCCTAACAATGAGCAGTTCTTC